These 17 T cell receptor beta chains came from one sample sequenced in a study of human T cells and chemical hapten exposure. TCRdb used MiXCR to reprocess the RACE reads, holding one entry per CDR3 protein. The repertoire includes under 90,000 distinct CDR3 sequences, about 8.6% of them detected once, and over 1.5% sits in the top ten. The time point: healthy volunteer bleed at 6 weeks. The authors' total RNA extraction used unfractionated whole blood. The specimen was whole blood. The receptors stem from a male donor in good health. Some clones in this sample may be carry-over from other donors' samples.

The chain employs TRBV27 and TRBJ1-5; possible D gene TRBD1, 5 bases. The CDR3 consists of 16 residues. With 5 bases removed from V and 0 bases from J, the gap between germline ends came to 14 bases. Germline V gene lookup returns CDR1 MNHEY and CDR2 SMNVEV (reference sequence). The CDR3 reads CASSPRQFTSNQPQHF. CDR3 DNA sequence: TGTGCCAGCAGTCCCCGACAGTTTACTAGCAATCAGCCCCAGCATTTT.

The table lists this clonotype with many counts. CDR3 nucleotides: TGTGCCAGCAGCCAAGGTGGGACAGGGGGCTTCTACGAGCAGTACTTC. This sequence encodes CASSQGGTGGFYEQYF. This chain links TRBV6-5 with TRBJ2-7; 12 nucleotides align to TRBD1. V gave up 6 bases and J gave up 3 bases; unmatched junction bases: 9. Germline loops: CDR1 MNHEY, CDR2 SVGAGI. CDR3 length: 16 amino acids.

This clonotype was counted at least ten times. The rearrangement joins TRBV30 to TRBJ2-5, with TRBD2 as a possible D gene (6 bases). Germline V gene sequence: CDR1 GTSNPN, CDR2 SVGIG (reference sequence). Trimming stripped 2 bases from V and 4 bases from J, with 11 bases between. CDR3 length: 13 amino acids. The CDR3 region has the DNA TGTGCCTGGAGTCGGAGGGTTGGAGAGACCCAGTACTTC. Translation gives CAWSRRVGETQYF.

The V call is TRBV9, the J call TRBJ2-3; tentatively, D is TRBD2 (6 bases). CDR1 and CDR2 from the germline V gene are SGDLS and YYNGEE. The CDR3 is 15 amino acids. With 2 bases removed from V and 1 base from J, the gap between germline ends came to 11 bases. The CDR3 region has the DNA TGTGCCAGCAGCGTTCCTAGCGCGGGCACAGATACGCAGTATTTT. Its protein product is CASSVPSAGTDTQYF. Full variable domain (missing parts from reference TRBV9 and TRBJ2-3): DSGVTQTPKHLITATGQRVTLRCSPRSGDLSVYWYQQSLDQGLQFLIQYYNGEERAKGNILERFSAQQFPDLHSELNLSSLELGDSALYFCASSVPSAGTDTQYFGPGTRLTVL.

The chain carries TRBV27 and TRBJ2-1; D possibly corresponds to TRBD1 (5 bases). The CDR3 consists of 13 residues. CDR1 and CDR2 from the germline V gene are MNHEY and SMNVEV (reference sequence). V was cut by 4 bases and J by 1 base, with 5 bases left in between. For the CDR3, the DNA is TGTGCCAGCAGTTCAGGGTCCTACAATGAGCAGTTCTTC. This sequence encodes CASSSGSYNEQFF.

This clonotype showed up just a few times. The rearrangement links TRBV12-3 or TRBV12-4 to TRBJ2-1, with TRBD1 matching over 8 bases. Trimming removed 6 bases from V and 6 bases from J; junction bases left unmatched: 4. This CDR3 region has 13 residues. CDR3 amino acids: CASRPDRANEQFF. CDR3 bases: TGTGCCAGCAGACCGGACAGGGCCAATGAGCAGTTCTTC.

This clonotype was picked up many times. This rearrangement joins TRBV20-1 to TRBJ1-6; 7 bases are shared with TRBD1. The CDR3 contains 14 residues. Trimming cost V 6 bases and J 9 bases; bases outside gene matches: 11. Germline CDR1 reads DFQATT; CDR2 reads SNEGSKA (reference sequence). CDR3 loop: CSARGQEESSPLHF. The CDR3 DNA reads as TGCAGTGCACGCGGACAGGAGGAAAGTTCACCCCTCCACTTT.

Worth noting for this clonotype: The conserved final phenylalanine or tryptophan is absent from the CDR3, which likely points to a read error. The V call is TRBV6-2 or TRBV6-3, the J call TRBJ2-7; 9 bases map to TRBD2. Trimming took 8 bases from V and 5 from J; bases not matched to a gene: 7. The germline CDR1 and CDR2 sequences are MNHEY and SVGEGT. The length of the CDR3 is 13 residues. The CDR3 bases are TGTGCCAGCGGGGGACTAGCCGGACACGAGCAGTACCTC. Residues: CASGGLAGHEQYL.

This clonotype was observed a few times. In DNA form, the CDR3 reads TGTGCCACCAGCAGAGCCGGGACAGGAGGCGGGGAGCTGTTTTTT. Its protein product is CATSRAGTGGGELFF. V and J are TRBV15 and TRBJ2-2; 8 bases align to TRBD1. The CDR3 is made up of 15 amino acids. Germline values: CDR1 LNHNV, CDR2 YYDKDF (reference sequence). V trimming: 1 base; J trimming: 7 bases; junction bases outside the gene matches: 5.

The rearrangement joins TRBV12-3 or TRBV12-4 to TRBJ1-5, with TRBD1 identical over 7 bases. The CDR3 sequence is 18 residues long. V dropped 4 bases and J dropped 7; count of bases not matched to a gene: 19. Here the CDR3 DNA reads TGTGCCAGCAGTTCCGGGACAGTGGAGGGGGCCGGGGGGCAGCCCCAGCATTTT. It is translated as CASSSGTVEGAGGQPQHF.

This clonotype was detected ten times or more. V gene TRBV2 combines with J gene TRBJ2-4; a weak D match, TRBD2 (6 bases). V lost 3 bases, J lost 0 bases, and 15 bases lay in between. Germline assignment: CDR1 SNHLY and CDR2 FYNNEI. CDR3 length: 17 residues. The DNA for the CDR3 is TGTGCCAGCAGTGAGCCACCGGCGGGGTTAGCCAAAAACATTCAGTACTTC. Translation gives CASSEPPAGLAKNIQYF.

The sample holds many counts of this clonotype. The chain links TRBV27 to TRBJ1-1; D remains unclear. The V end was cut by 7 bases, the J end by 3 bases, with 6 bases between. There are 11 residues in the CDR3. CDR1 and CDR2 (germline): MNHEY, SMNVEV (reference sequence). The CDR3 bases are TGTGCCAGCACCGGATACACTGAAGCTTTCTTT. Translating gives CASTGYTEAFF.

This clonotype was counted between two and nine times. V is TRBV3-1 and J is TRBJ1-5; 7 nucleotides align to TRBD1. The ends lost 6 bases at V and 7 bases at J; junction bases unmatched: 6. CDR1 and CDR2 (germline): LGHDT, YNNKEL (reference sequence). This CDR3 comprises 13 residues. In DNA, the CDR3 is TGTGCCAGCAGTCAGGGGGAAGGCCAGCCCCAGCATTTT. Its protein is CASSQGEGQPQHF.

This chain joins TRBV19 and TRBJ1-2; 7 nucleotides line up with TRBD1. The CDR3 covers 14 residues. Trimming took 3 bases from V and 4 from J; bases not matched to a gene: 5. CDR1 LNHDA and CDR2 SQIVND come from the germline V gene (reference sequence). CDR3 DNA sequence: TGTGCCAGTAGTATTCCCGGGACAGCCTATGGCTACACCTTC. It specifies CASSIPGTAYGYTF. Complete variable domain (other parts from reference TRBV19 and TRBJ1-2): DGGITQSPKYLFRKEGQNVTLSCEQNLNHDAMYWYRQDPGQGLRLIYYSQIVNDFQKGDIAEGYSVSREKKESFPLTVTSAQKNPTAFYLCASSIPGTAYGYTFGSGTRLTVV.

V gene TRBV5-1 combines with J gene TRBJ1-1; TRBD1 matches 7 bases. This CDR3 region has 14 residues. CDR1 SGHRS and CDR2 YFSETQ come from the germline V gene. With 0 bases clipped from V and 8 bases from J, the junction kept 7 bases outside the gene matches. CDR3 bases: TGCGCCAGCAGCTTGGATGGACAGGTTCCCGAAGCTTTCTTT. Its protein is CASSLDGQVPEAFF. The variable domain in full, with the rest retrieved from reference TRBV5-1 and TRBJ1-1, is KAGVTQTPRYLIKTRGQQVTLSCSPISGHRSVSWYQQTPGQGLQFLFEYFSETQRNKGNFPGRFSGRQFSNSRSEMNVSTLELGDSALYLCASSLDGQVPEAFFGQGTRLTVV.

This chain uses TRBV7-9 with TRBJ2-1; D not resolved. Germline V gene lookup returns CDR1 SEHNR and CDR2 FQNEAQ (reference sequence). There are 11 residues in the CDR3. V was pared by 5 bases and J by 8 bases, with 7 bases between. The CDR3 nucleotides read TGTGCCAGCAGCGTCTGGGATGAGCAGTTCTTC. Translated: CASSVWDEQFF.

At least ten counts were recorded for this clonotype. The rearrangement joins TRBV4-3 to TRBJ2-5, with a weak D call TRBD1 (5 bases). V lost 3 bases and J lost 5, with 19 bases in between. Germline V gene sequence: CDR1 LGHNA, CDR2 YSLEER. CDR3 size: 16 residues. In DNA form, the CDR3 reads TGCGCCAGCAGCCAGGCTCTCGAGTCTGGGGCCGAGACCCAGTACTTC. It codes for CASSQALESGAETQYF.